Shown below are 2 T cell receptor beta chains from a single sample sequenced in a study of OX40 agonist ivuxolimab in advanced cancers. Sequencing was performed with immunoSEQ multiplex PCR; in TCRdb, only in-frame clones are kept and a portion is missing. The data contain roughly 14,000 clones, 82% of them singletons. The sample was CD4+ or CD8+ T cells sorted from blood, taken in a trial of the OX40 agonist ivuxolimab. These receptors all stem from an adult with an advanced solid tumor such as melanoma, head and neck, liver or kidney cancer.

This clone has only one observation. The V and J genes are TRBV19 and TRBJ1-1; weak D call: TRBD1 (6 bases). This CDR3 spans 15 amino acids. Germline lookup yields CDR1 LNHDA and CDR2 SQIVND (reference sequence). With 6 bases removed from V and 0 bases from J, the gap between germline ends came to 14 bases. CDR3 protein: CASRDSVFMNTEAFF. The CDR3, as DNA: TGTGCCAGTAGGGACAGCGTCTTCATGAACACTGAAGCTTTCTTT.

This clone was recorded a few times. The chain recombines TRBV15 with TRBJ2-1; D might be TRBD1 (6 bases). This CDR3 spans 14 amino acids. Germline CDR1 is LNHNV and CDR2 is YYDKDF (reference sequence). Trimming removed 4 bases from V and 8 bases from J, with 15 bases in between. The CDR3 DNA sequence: TGTGCCACCAGCACTAGAGGGACAATTTATGAGCAGTTCTTC. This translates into CATSTRGTIYEQFF.